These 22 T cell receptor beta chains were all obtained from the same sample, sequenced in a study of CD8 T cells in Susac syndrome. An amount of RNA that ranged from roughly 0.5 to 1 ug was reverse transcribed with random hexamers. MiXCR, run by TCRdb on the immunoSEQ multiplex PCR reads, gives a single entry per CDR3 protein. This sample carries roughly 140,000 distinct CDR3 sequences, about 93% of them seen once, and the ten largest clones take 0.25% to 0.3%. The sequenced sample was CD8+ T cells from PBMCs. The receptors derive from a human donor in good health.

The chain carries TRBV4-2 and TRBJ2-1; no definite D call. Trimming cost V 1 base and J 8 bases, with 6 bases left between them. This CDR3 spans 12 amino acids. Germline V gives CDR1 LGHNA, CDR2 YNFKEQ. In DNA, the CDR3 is TGTGCCAGCAGCCAAGGGCTAGATGAGCAGTTCTTC. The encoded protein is CASSQGLDEQFF.

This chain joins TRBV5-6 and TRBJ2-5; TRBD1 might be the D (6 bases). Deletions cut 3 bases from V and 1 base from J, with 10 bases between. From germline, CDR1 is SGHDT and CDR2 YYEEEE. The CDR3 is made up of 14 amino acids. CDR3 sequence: CASSSGTFQETQYF. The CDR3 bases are TGTGCCAGCAGCTCCGGGACATTCCAAGAGACCCAGTACTTC.

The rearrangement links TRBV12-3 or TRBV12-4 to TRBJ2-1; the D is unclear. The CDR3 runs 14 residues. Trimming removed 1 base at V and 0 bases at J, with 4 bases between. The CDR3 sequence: CASSLVGSYNEQFF. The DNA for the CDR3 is TGTGCCAGCAGTTTAGTTGGCTCCTACAATGAGCAGTTCTTC.

The CDR3 bases are TGCAGCGTTGACCGGGCAACTAGCGGGTATCAAGAGACCCAGTACTTC. Translation gives CSVDRATSGYQETQYF. V is TRBV29-1 and J is TRBJ2-5; TRBD2 aligns across 9 bases. Germline CDR1 reads SQVTM; CDR2 reads ANQGSEA. The CDR3 contains 16 residues. V was clipped by 3 bases and J by 2 bases; unmatched bases: 10.

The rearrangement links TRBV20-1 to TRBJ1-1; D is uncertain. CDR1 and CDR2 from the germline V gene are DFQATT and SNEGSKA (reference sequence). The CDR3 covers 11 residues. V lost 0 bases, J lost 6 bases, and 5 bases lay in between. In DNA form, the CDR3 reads TGCAGTGCTAGAGATCCGTCTGAAGCTTTCTTT. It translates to CSARDPSEAFF.

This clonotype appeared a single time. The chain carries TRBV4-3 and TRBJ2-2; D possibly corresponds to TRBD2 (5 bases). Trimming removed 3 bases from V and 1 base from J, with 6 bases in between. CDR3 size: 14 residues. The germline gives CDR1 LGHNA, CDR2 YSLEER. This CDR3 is CASSHRGNTGELFF. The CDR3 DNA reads TGCGCCAGCAGCCACCGGGGGAACACCGGGGAGCTGTTTTTT.

CDR3 amino acids: CASSQELSGLGQFF. The CDR3 region has the DNA TGTGCCAGCAGCCAAGAGTTATCGGGTCTAGGGCAGTTCTTC. The chain carries TRBV3-1 and TRBJ2-1; no clear D. The V gene lost 0 bases and the J gene lost 12 bases, with 15 bases spanning the gap. This CDR3 spans 14 amino acids. Looked up from germline, CDR1 is LGHDT and CDR2 is YNNKEL (reference sequence).

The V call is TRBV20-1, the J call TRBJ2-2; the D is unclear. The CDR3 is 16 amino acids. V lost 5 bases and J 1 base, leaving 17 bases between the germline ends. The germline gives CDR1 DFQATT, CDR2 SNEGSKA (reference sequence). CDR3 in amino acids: CSAENVATRNTGELFF. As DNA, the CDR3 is TGCAGTGCTGAAAACGTCGCGACGAGGAACACCGGGGAGCTGTTTTTT.

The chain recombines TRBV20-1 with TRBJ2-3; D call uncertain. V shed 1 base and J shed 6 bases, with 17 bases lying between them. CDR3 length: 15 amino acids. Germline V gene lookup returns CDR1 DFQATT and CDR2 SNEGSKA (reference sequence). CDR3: CSARGLRNLVDTQYF. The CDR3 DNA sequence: TGCAGTGCTAGAGGTCTCCGGAATTTGGTGGATACGCAGTATTTT.

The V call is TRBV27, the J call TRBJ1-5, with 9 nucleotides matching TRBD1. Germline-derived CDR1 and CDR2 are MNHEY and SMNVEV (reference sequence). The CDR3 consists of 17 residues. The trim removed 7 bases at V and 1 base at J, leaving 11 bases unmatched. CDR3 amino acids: CASNIDGTGRSNQPQHF. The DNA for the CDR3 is TGTGCCAGCAACATAGACGGGACAGGGAGAAGCAATCAGCCCCAGCATTTT.

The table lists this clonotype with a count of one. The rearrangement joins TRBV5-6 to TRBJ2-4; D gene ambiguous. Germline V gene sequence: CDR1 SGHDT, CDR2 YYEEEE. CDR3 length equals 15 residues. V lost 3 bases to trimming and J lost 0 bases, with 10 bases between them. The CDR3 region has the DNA TGTGCCAGCAGCTCTCTACTACTAGCCAAAAACATTCAGTACTTC. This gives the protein CASSSLLLAKNIQYF. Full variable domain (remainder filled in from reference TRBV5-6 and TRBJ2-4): DAGVTQSPTHLIKTRGQQVTLRCSPKSGHDTVSWYQQALGQGPQFIFQYYEEEERQRGNFPDRFSGHQFPNYSSELNVNALLLGDSALYLCASSSLLLAKNIQYFGAGTRLSVL.

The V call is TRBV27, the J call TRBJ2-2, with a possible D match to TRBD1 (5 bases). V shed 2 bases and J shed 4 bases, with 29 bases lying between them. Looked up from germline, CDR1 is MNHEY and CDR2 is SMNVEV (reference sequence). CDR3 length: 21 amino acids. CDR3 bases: TGTGCCAGCAGTTTAATTCTTTGGTTGGGCCAGGGATATTCCTCCACCGGGGAGCTGTTTTTT. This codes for CASSLILWLGQGYSSTGELFF.

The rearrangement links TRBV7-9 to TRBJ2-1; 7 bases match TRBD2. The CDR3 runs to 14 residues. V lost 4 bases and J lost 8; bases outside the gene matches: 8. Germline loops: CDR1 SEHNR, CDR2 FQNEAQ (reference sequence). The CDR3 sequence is CASSSRDYVDEQFF. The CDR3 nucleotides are TGTGCCAGCAGCTCGCGGGACTATGTGGATGAGCAGTTCTTC. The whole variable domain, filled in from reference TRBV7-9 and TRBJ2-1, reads DTGVSQNPRHKITKRGQNVTFRCDPISEHNRLYWYRQTLGQGPEFLTYFQNEAQLEKSRLLSDRFSAERPKGSFSTLEIQRTEQGDSAMYLCASSSRDYVDEQFFGPGTRLTVL.

As DNA, the CDR3 is TGTGCCAGCAGCCAAGAGGGGACAGCTCAAGAGACCCAGTACTTC. Protein sequence: CASSQEGTAQETQYF. The chain links TRBV4-2 to TRBJ2-5; 7 bases agree with TRBD1. With 0 bases clipped from V and 2 bases from J, the junction kept 3 bases outside the gene matches. Germline CDR1 reads LGHNA; CDR2 reads YNFKEQ. The CDR3 is 15 residues long.

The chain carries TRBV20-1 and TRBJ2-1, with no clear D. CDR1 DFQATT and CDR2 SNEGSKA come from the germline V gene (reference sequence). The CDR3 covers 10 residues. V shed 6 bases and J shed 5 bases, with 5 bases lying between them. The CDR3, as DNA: TGCAGTGCGCACGACAATGAGCAGTTCTTC. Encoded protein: CSAHDNEQFF.

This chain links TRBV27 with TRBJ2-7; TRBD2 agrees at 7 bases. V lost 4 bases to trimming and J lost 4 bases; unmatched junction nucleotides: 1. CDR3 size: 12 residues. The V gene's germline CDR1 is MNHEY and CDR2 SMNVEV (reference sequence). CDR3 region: CASSSGGYEQYF. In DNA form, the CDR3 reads TGTGCCAGCAGTTCGGGGGGATACGAGCAGTACTTC.

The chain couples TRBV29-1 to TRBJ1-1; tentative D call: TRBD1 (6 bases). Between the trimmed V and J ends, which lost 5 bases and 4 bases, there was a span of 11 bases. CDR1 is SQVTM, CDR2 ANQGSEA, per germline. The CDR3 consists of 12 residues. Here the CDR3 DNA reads TGCAGCGTTTCTACAGGGTTCACTGAAGCTTTCTTT. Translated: CSVSTGFTEAFF.

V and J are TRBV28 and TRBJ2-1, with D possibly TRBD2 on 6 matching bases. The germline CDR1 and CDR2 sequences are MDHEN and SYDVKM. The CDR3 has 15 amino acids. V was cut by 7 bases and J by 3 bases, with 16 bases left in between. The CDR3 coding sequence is TGTGCCAGCACACTCCGGGACTCGTTCTACAATGAGCAGTTCTTC. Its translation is CASTLRDSFYNEQFF.

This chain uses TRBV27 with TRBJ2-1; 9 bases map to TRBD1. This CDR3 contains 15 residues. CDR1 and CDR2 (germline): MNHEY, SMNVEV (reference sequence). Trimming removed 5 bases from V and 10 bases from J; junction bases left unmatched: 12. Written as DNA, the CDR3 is TGTGCCAGCAGTGCTACAGGGGGCTTCTTCCACGAGCAGTTCTTC. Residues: CASSATGGFFHEQFF.

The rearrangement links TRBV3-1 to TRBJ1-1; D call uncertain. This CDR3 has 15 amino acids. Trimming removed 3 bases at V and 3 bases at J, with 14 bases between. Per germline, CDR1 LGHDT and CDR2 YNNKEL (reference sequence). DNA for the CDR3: TGTGCCAGCAGCCACCCCATGGGAGGGCACACTGAAGCTTTCTTT. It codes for CASSHPMGGHTEAFF. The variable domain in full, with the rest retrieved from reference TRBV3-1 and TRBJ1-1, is DTAVSQTPKYLVTQMGNDKSIKCEQNLGHDTMYWYKQDSKKFLKIMFSYNNKELIINETVPNRFSPKSPDKAHLNLHINSLELGDSAVYFCASSHPMGGHTEAFFGQGTRLTVV.

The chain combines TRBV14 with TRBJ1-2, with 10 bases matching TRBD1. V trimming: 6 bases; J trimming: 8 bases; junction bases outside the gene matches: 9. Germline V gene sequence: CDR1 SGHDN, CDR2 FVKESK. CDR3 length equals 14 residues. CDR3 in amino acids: CASRTGQGIGGYTF. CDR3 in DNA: TGTGCCAGCAGGACGGGACAGGGGATAGGAGGCTACACCTTC.

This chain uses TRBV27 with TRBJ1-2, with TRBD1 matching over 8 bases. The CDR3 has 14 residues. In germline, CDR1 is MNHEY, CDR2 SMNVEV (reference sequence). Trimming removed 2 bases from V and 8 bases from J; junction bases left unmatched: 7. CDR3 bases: TGTGCCAGCAGTTTAGGCAGGGGGCTGCGGGGCTACACCTTC. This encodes CASSLGRGLRGYTF.